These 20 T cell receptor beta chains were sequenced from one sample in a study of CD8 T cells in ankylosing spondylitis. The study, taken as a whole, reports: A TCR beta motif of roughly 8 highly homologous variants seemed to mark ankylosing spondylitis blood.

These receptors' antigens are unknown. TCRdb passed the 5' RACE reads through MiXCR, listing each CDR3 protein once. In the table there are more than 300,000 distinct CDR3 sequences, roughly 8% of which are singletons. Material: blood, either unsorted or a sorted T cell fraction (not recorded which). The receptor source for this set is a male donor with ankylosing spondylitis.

The CDR3 here is CASSDLGGELFF. CDR3 bases: TGTGCCAGCAGTGACCTAGGGGGCGAACTGTTTTTT. The V and J genes are TRBV6-1 and TRBJ2-2, with 7 bases identical to TRBD1. The V gene's germline CDR1 is MNHNS and CDR2 SASEGT. Trimming removed 3 bases from V and 14 bases from J; junction bases left unmatched: 6. The CDR3 runs to 12 residues.

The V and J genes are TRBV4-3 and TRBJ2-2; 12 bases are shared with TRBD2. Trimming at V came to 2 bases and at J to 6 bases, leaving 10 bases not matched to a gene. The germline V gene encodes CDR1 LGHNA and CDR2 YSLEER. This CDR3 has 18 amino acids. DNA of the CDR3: TGCGCCAGCAGCCAATTCTGGAGACTAGCGGGAGAGGCCGGGGAGCTGTTTTTT. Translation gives CASSQFWRLAGEAGELFF.

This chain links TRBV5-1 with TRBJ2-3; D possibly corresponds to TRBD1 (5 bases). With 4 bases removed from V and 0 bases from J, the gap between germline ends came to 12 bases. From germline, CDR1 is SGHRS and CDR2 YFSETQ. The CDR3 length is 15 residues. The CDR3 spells CASSLQAPSTDTQYF. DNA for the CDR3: TGCGCCAGCAGCCTACAGGCCCCCAGCACAGATACGCAGTATTTT.

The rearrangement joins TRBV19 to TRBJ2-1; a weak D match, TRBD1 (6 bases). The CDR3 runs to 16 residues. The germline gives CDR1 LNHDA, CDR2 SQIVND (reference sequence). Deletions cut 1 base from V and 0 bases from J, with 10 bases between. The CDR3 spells CASSIGGGRSYNEQFF. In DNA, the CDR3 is TGTGCCAGTAGTATAGGTGGGGGCCGCTCCTACAATGAGCAGTTCTTC. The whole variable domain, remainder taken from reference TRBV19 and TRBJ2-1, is DGGITQSPKYLFRKEGQNVTLSCEQNLNHDAMYWYRQDPGQGLRLIYYSQIVNDFQKGDIAEGYSVSREKKESFPLTVTSAQKNPTAFYLCASSIGGGRSYNEQFFGPGTRLTVL.

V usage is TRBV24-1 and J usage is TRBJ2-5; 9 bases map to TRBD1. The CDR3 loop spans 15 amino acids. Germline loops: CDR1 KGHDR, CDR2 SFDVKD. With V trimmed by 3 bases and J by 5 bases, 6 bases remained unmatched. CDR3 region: CATSDPQGAGETQYF. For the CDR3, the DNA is TGTGCCACCAGTGATCCACAGGGGGCGGGGGAGACCCAGTACTTC.

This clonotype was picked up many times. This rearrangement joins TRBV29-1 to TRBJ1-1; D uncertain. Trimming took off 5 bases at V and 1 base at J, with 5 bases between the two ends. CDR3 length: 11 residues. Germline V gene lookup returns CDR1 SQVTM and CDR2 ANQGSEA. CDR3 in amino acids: CSVQANTEAFF. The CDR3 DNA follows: TGCAGCGTTCAAGCGAACACTGAAGCTTTCTTT.

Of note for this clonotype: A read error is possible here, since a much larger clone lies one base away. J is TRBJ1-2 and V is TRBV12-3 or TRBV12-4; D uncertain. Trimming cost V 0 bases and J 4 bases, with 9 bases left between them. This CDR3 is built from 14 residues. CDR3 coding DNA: TGTGCCAGCAGTTTAGCGCTTATGGTCTATGGCTACACCTTC. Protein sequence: CASSLALMVYGYTF.

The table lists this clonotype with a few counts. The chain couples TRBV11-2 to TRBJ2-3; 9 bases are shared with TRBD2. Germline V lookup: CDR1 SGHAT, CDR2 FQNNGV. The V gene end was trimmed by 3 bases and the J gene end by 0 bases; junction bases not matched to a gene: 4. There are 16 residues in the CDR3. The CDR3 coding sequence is TGTGCCAGCAGCTTCCCCGGGACTAGCAGCACAGATACGCAGTATTTT. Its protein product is CASSFPGTSSTDTQYF. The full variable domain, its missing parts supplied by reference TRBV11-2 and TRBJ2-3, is EAGVAQSPRYKIIEKRQSVAFWCNPISGHATLYWYQQILGQGPKLLIQFQNNGVVDDSQLPKDRFSAERLKGVDSTLKIQPAKLEDSAVYLCASSFPGTSSTDTQYFGPGTRLTVL.

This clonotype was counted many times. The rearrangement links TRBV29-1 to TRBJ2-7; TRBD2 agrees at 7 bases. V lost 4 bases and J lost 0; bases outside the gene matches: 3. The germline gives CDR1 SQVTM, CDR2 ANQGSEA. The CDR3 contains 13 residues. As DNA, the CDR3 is TGCAGCGTTGGGGGGACTAACTCCTACGAGCAGTACTTC. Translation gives CSVGGTNSYEQYF.

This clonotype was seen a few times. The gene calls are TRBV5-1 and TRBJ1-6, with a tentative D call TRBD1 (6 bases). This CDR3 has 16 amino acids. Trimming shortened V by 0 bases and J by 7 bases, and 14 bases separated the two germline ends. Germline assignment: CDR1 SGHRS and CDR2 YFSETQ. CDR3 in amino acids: CASSLEGSGANSPLHF. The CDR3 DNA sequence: TGCGCCAGCAGCTTGGAAGGTTCGGGGGCCAATTCACCCCTCCACTTT. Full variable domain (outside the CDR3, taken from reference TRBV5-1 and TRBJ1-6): KAGVTQTPRYLIKTRGQQVTLSCSPISGHRSVSWYQQTPGQGLQFLFEYFSETQRNKGNFPGRFSGRQFSNSRSEMNVSTLELGDSALYLCASSLEGSGANSPLHFGNGTRLTVT.

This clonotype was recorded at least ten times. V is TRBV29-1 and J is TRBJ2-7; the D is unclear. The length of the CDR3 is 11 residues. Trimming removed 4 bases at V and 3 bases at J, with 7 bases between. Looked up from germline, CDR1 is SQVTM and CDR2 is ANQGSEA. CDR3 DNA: TGCAGCGTTGGAAACAACTACGAGCAGTACTTC. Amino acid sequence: CSVGNNYEQYF.

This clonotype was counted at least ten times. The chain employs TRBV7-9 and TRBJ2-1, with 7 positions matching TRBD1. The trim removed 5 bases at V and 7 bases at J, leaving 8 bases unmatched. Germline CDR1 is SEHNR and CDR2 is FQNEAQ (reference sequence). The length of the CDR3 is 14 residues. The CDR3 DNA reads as TGTGCCAGCAGCCCCCGGACAGGCGGAAATGAGCAGTTCTTC. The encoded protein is CASSPRTGGNEQFF.

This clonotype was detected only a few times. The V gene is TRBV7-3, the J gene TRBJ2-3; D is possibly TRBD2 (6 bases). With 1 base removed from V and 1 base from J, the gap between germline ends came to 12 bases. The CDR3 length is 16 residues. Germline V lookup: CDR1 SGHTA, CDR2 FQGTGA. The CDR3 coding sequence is TGTGCCAGCAGCTTAAACCCGGGAGATGGCACAGATACGCAGTATTTT. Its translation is CASSLNPGDGTDTQYF. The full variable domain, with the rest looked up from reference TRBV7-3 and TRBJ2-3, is GAGVSQTPSNKVTEKGKYVELRCDPISGHTALYWYRQSLGQGPEFLIYFQGTGAADDSGLPNDRFFAVRPEGSVSTLKIQRTERGDSAVYLCASSLNPGDGTDTQYFGPGTRLTVL.

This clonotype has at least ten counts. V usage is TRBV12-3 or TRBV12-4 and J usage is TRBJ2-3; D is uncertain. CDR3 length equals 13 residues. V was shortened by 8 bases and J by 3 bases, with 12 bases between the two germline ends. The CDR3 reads CASHRASTDTQYF. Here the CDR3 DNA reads TGTGCCAGCCACCGGGCCTCAACAGATACGCAGTATTTT.

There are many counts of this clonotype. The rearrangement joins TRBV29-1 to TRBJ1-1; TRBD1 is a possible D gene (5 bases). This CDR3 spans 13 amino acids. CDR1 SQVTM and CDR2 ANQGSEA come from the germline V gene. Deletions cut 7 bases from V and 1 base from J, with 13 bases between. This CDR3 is CSAKQVRNTEAFF. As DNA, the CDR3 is TGCAGCGCCAAACAGGTCAGGAACACTGAAGCTTTCTTT.

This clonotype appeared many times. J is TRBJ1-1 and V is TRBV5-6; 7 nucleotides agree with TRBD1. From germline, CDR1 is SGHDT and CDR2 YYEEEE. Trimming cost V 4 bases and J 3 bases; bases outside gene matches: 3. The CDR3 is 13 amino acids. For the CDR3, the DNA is TGTGCCAGCAGCCAAACAGGGGACACTGAAGCTTTCTTT. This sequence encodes CASSQTGDTEAFF.

The chain's CDR3 is CSGKFGDTEAFF. In nucleotides, the CDR3 is TGCAGCGGCAAGTTCGGGGACACTGAAGCTTTCTTT. This chain links TRBV29-1 with TRBJ1-1; D not resolved. This CDR3 is built from 12 residues. V gave up 7 bases and J gave up 3 bases, with 12 bases separating them. Per germline, CDR1 SQVTM and CDR2 ANQGSEA.

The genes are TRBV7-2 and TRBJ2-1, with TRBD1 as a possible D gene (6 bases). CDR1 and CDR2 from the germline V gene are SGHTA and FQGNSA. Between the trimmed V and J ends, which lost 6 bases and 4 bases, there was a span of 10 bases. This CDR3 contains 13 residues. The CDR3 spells CASRITGYNEQFF. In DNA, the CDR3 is TGTGCCAGCAGGATAACAGGGTACAATGAGCAGTTCTTC.

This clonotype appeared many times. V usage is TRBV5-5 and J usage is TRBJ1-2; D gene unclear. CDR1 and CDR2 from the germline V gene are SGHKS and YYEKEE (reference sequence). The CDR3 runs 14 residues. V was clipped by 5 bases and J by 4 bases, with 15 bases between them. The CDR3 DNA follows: TGTGCCAGCAGGAGTTCCACCTCTGTCTATGGCTACACCTTC. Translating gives CASRSSTSVYGYTF.

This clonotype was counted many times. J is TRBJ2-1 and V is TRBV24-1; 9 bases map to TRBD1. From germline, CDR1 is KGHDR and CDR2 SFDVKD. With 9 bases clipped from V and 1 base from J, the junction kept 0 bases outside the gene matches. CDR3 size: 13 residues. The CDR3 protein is CATGQGSYNEQFF. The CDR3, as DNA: TGTGCCACCGGACAGGGGTCCTACAATGAGCAGTTCTTC.